These 25 T cell receptor beta chains share one sample of origin, sequenced in a study of blood T cell repertoires in COVID-19. Clones were sequenced by immunoSEQ multiplex PCR, and TCRdb holds only the in-frame ones, with some missing. Of 300,000 to 450,000 clones in the sample, 70% to 90% were seen once. Sequenced material: peripheral blood. The receptor set was obtained from a woman between 25 and 40 years old with COVID-19, enrolled during active disease.

The V gene is TRBV28, the J gene TRBJ2-7; D is possibly TRBD1 (6 bases). The V gene lost 2 bases and the J gene lost 3 bases, with 8 bases spanning the gap. This CDR3 comprises 13 residues. Germline values: CDR1 MDHEN, CDR2 SYDVKM. DNA for the CDR3: TGTGCCAGCAGTTTAGGACAGAGCTACGAGCAGTACTTC. Residues: CASSLGQSYEQYF.

The chain employs TRBV7-2 and TRBJ2-7; 7 nucleotides agree with TRBD1. Germline V gene lookup returns CDR1 SGHTA and CDR2 FQGNSA. This CDR3 is built from 15 residues. V shed 1 base and J 4 bases; nucleotides not matched to a gene: 7. The CDR3 spells CASSLGGQLIYEQYF. CDR3 DNA: TGTGCCAGCAGCTTAGGGGGACAGTTAATATACGAGCAGTACTTC.

The V gene is TRBV10-3, the J gene TRBJ1-3, with D hard to call. The CDR3 totals 15 residues. The germline V and J ends were trimmed by 4 bases and 4 bases, with 14 bases remaining between them. Germline V gene data show CDR1 as ENHRY and CDR2 as SYGVKD. CDR3 region: CAISAWGEEGNTIYF. DNA for the CDR3: TGTGCCATCAGTGCCTGGGGAGAGGAGGGAAACACCATATATTTT.

This clone was picked up a small number of times. This sequence joins TRBV5-1 and TRBJ1-4; 7 positions agree with TRBD1. Trimming cost V 1 base and J 8 bases; bases outside gene matches: 5. The CDR3 consists of 14 residues. CDR1 and CDR2 (germline): SGHRS, YFSETQ. The CDR3 region has the DNA TGCGCCAGCAGCTTGACGGGACAGAGAGAAAAACTGTTTTTT. This encodes CASSLTGQREKLFF.

This clone showed up just once. The sample contains more than one DNA sequence encoding this CDR3. The gene calls are TRBV2 and TRBJ1-1; unclear D gene. V lost 6 bases, J lost 5 bases, and 10 bases lay in between. Germline V gives CDR1 SNHLY, CDR2 FYNNEI. The CDR3 has 12 residues. CDR3 protein: CASRPGGTEAFF. The CDR3 region has the DNA TGTGCCAGCAGACCTGGAGGAACTGAAGCTTTCTTT.

CDR3 sequence (DNA): TGTGCCAGCAGCTTAGGAGGGACAGGGTATGAAAAACTGTTTTTT. It is translated as CASSLGGTGYEKLFF. The V gene is TRBV7-2, the J gene TRBJ1-4; 9 bases are shared with TRBD1. The CDR3 length is 15 residues. V was pared by 1 base and J by 6 bases, with 3 bases of the junction left unmatched. In germline, CDR1 is SGHTA, CDR2 FQGNSA.

CDR3 sequence (DNA): TGTGCCAGTAGTATGTACGGCAGGGGGCGGAACACTGAAGCTTTCTTT. Encoded protein: CASSMYGRGRNTEAFF. The chain recombines TRBV19 with TRBJ1-1, with 8 bases identical to TRBD1. The V gene end was trimmed by 3 bases and the J gene end by 1 base; junction bases not matched to a gene: 7. The germline gives CDR1 LNHDA, CDR2 SQIVND (reference sequence). The CDR3 extends over 16 amino acids. Combining the CDR3 with reference TRBV19 and TRBJ1-1 gives the whole variable domain DGGITQSPKYLFRKEGQNVTLSCEQNLNHDAMYWYRQDPGQGLRLIYYSQIVNDFQKGDIAEGYSVSREKKESFPLTVTSAQKNPTAFYLCASSMYGRGRNTEAFFGQGTRLTVV.

The chain employs TRBV2 and TRBJ2-7; TRBD1 matches at 8 bases. The germline gives CDR1 SNHLY, CDR2 FYNNEI. The V gene end was trimmed by 3 bases and the J gene end by 5 bases; junction bases not matched to a gene: 9. The CDR3 has 15 amino acids. The CDR3 sequence is CASSDWAGGGHEQYF. The CDR3 coding sequence is TGTGCCAGCAGTGATTGGGCAGGGGGCGGCCACGAGCAGTACTTC. Looking up the rest from reference TRBV2 and TRBJ2-7 gives the full variable domain: EPEVTQTPSHQVTQMGQEVILRCVPISNHLYFYWYRQILGQKVEFLVSFYNNEISEKSEIFDDQFSVERPDGSNFTLKIRSTKLEDSAMYFCASSDWAGGGHEQYFGPGTRLTVT.

The chain links TRBV9 to TRBJ2-1, with 8 bases identical to TRBD2. The length of the CDR3 is 16 residues. Germline trimming cut 0 bases from V and 5 bases from J; bases unmatched to any gene: 7. Germline V gives CDR1 SGDLS, CDR2 YYNGEE. In DNA form, the CDR3 reads TGTGCCAGCAGCGTAGCGCCCGGGGGGGTTCACAATGAGCAGTTCTTC. As protein: CASSVAPGGVHNEQFF.

The CDR3 is CASSPAPGVTGNTIYF. The CDR3 region has the DNA TGTGCCAGCAGTCCCGCCCCAGGGGTGACTGGAAACACCATATATTTT. The V gene is TRBV28, the J gene TRBJ1-3; D is perhaps TRBD1 (6 bases). V was trimmed by 5 bases and J by 2 bases, leaving 16 bases between them. This CDR3 is built from 16 residues. CDR1 and CDR2 from the germline V gene are MDHEN and SYDVKM.

The CDR3 is CACHSQETQYF. CDR3 nucleotides: TGTGCCTGTCACAGCCAAGAGACCCAGTACTTC. The chain carries TRBV30 and TRBJ2-5; D ambiguous. The germline CDR1 and CDR2 sequences are GTSNPN and SVGIG (reference sequence). This CDR3 comprises 11 residues. V lost 6 bases, J lost 1 base, and 6 bases lay in between. The full variable domain, in which reference TRBV30 and TRBJ2-5 provide the parts outside the CDR3, is SQTIHQWPATLVQPVGSPLSLECTVEGTSNPNLYWYRQAAGRGLQLLFYSVGIGQISSEVPQNLSASRPQDRQFILSSKKLLLSDSGFYLCACHSQETQYFGPGTRLLVL.

CDR3 nucleotides: TGTGCCAGTAAGGACAAGTACGAGCAGTACTTC. Protein product: CASKDKYEQYF. J is TRBJ2-7 and V is TRBV19, with D maybe TRBD1 (5 bases). The V gene lost 7 bases and the J gene lost 4 bases, with 8 bases spanning the gap. Germline CDR1 LNHDA, CDR2 SQIVND (reference sequence). The CDR3 covers 11 residues.

This chain connects TRBV4-2 to TRBJ2-3; D may be TRBD2 (5 bases). CDR1 and CDR2 (germline): LGHNA, YNFKEQ. This CDR3 is built from 14 residues. With 1 base removed from V and 4 bases from J, the gap between germline ends came to 9 bases. CDR3 coding DNA: TGTGCCAGCAGCCAAGGGGAACTAGCAGATACGCAGTATTTT. Translated, it gives CASSQGELADTQYF.

The chain recombines TRBV4-1 with TRBJ2-1; 10 bases are a match to TRBD2. The CDR3 has 16 amino acids. Looked up from germline, CDR1 is MGHRA and CDR2 is YSYEKL. The V gene end was trimmed by 0 bases and the J gene end by 6 bases; junction bases not matched to a gene: 5. As DNA, the CDR3 is TGCGCCAGCAGCCAAGATGTGAGCGGGAGGGCCAATGAGCAGTTCTTC. Residues: CASSQDVSGRANEQFF.

This sequence joins TRBV18 and TRBJ2-2; TRBD2 is a possible D gene (7 bases). The CDR3 is 17 amino acids. Trimming pared 0 bases from V and 4 bases from J, leaving 15 bases between. The germline V gene has CDR1 KGHSH and CDR2 LQKENI. The CDR3 nucleotides are TGTGCCAGCTCACCACCACGGGGGGCGCGTGGCACCGGGGAGCTGTTTTTT. Amino acid sequence: CASSPPRGARGTGELFF.

The chain is built from TRBV27 and TRBJ1-5; TRBD1 might be the D (5 bases). Germline values: CDR1 MNHEY, CDR2 SMNVEV (reference sequence). V was shortened by 4 bases and J by 4 bases, with 8 bases between the two germline ends. The CDR3 contains 13 residues. DNA for the CDR3: TGTGCCAGCAGTTCGACAGCTAATCAGCCCCAGCATTTT. Translation: CASSSTANQPQHF.

J is TRBJ1-1 and V is TRBV28; 9 bases are shared with TRBD1. The V gene's germline CDR1 is MDHEN and CDR2 SYDVKM. V lost 6 bases, J lost 4 bases, and 6 bases stayed unmatched. The CDR3 runs to 14 residues. CDR3 sequence: CASSTTGGPTEAFF. Written as DNA, the CDR3 is TGTGCCAGCAGCACCACAGGGGGCCCCACTGAAGCTTTCTTT.

The chain uses TRBV7-8 and TRBJ1-3, with D possibly matching TRBD1 (5 bases). Per germline, CDR1 SGHVS and CDR2 FQNEAQ. Trimming cost V 1 base and J 4 bases, with 17 bases left between them. The CDR3 is made up of 17 amino acids. The CDR3 spells CASSLGRRGTGGNTIYF. Written as DNA, the CDR3 is TGTGCCAGCAGCTTAGGGAGACGGGGGACGGGAGGAAACACCATATATTTT. The whole variable domain, filled in from reference TRBV7-8 and TRBJ1-3, reads GAGVSQSPRYKVAKRGQDVALRCDPISGHVSLFWYQQALGQGPEFLTYFQNEAQLDKSGLPSDRFFAERPEGSVSTLKIQRTQQEDSAVYLCASSLGRRGTGGNTIYFGEGSWLTVV.

V is TRBV6-2 or TRBV6-3 and J is TRBJ1-2, with D perhaps matching TRBD1 (5 bases). V was cut by 4 bases and J by 7 bases, with 13 bases left in between. CDR3 size: 13 residues. Per the germline V gene, CDR1 is MNHEY and CDR2 is SVGEGT. As DNA, the CDR3 is TGTGCCAGCAGTTTTCGGGGGACCGGTGGCTACACCTTC. It yields the protein CASSFRGTGGYTF.

This clone was seen a single time. The chain couples TRBV19 to TRBJ2-5; 10 nucleotides agree with TRBD1. The CDR3 has 15 residues. The V segment lost 4 bases and the J segment 4 bases; nucleotides outside the gene matches: 6. CDR1 LNHDA and CDR2 SQIVND come from the germline V gene (reference sequence). As DNA, the CDR3 is TGTGCCAGTAGTACAAACGGGGACAGGGGAGAGACCCAGTACTTC. As protein: CASSTNGDRGETQYF.

The chain has TRBV7-9 and TRBJ2-5, with 9 bases lining up with TRBD1. Germline loops: CDR1 SEHNR, CDR2 FQNEAQ (reference sequence). V lost 4 bases to trimming and J lost 5 bases; unmatched junction nucleotides: 2. The CDR3 loop spans 13 amino acids. The DNA of the CDR3 is TGTGCCAGCAGCTCCGGGACAGGGGAGACCCAGTACTTC. It specifies CASSSGTGETQYF.

The chain uses TRBV7-3 and TRBJ2-3; no reliable D call. This CDR3 is 12 amino acids long. Germline V gives CDR1 SGHTA, CDR2 FQGTGA. Trimming cost V 5 bases and J 3 bases, with 6 bases left between them. The chain's CDR3 is CASSLGTDTQYF. Written as DNA, the CDR3 is TGTGCCAGCAGCCTAGGAACAGATACGCAGTATTTT.

V is TRBV11-2 and J is TRBJ2-2; D remains unclear. Germline CDR1 SGHAT, CDR2 FQNNGV. The CDR3 has 15 residues. Between the trimmed V and J ends, which lost 5 bases and 6 bases, there was a span of 16 bases. The CDR3 sequence is CASSPIRGPPGELFF. CDR3 bases: TGTGCCAGCAGCCCCATCCGTGGCCCGCCCGGGGAGCTGTTTTTT. The whole variable domain, remainder taken from reference TRBV11-2 and TRBJ2-2, is EAGVAQSPRYKIIEKRQSVAFWCNPISGHATLYWYQQILGQGPKLLIQFQNNGVVDDSQLPKDRFSAERLKGVDSTLKIQPAKLEDSAVYLCASSPIRGPPGELFFGEGSRLTVL.

The chain uses TRBV19 and TRBJ1-1; 12 bases map to TRBD1. There are 17 residues in the CDR3. Germline CDR1 LNHDA, CDR2 SQIVND (reference sequence). The junction had 11 bases not matched to a gene; V was cut back by 7 bases and J by 2 bases. The CDR3 sequence: CASTTGQGAVYNTEAFF. In DNA, the CDR3 is TGTGCCAGTACGACGGGACAGGGGGCCGTTTATAACACTGAAGCTTTCTTT.

CDR3 bases: TGTGCCAGCAGTTACTCGACTAGCGGGGGATCCTACGAGCAGTACTTC. As protein: CASSYSTSGGSYEQYF. V and J are TRBV6-5 and TRBJ2-7; 12 bases match TRBD2. The CDR3 has 16 residues. Germline V lookup: CDR1 MNHEY, CDR2 SVGAGI. J gave up 1 base and V 0 bases, and 1 base lay outside the gene matches.